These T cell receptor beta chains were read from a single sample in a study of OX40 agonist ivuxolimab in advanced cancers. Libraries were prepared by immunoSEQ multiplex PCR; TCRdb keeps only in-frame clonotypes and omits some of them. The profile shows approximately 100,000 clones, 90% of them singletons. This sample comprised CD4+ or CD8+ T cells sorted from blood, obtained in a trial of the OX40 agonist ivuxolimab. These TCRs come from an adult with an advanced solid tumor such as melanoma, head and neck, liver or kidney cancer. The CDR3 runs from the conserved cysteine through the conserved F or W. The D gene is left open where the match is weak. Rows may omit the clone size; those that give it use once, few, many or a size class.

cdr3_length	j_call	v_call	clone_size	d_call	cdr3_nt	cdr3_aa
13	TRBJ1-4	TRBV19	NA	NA	TGTGCCAGTAGTATCGGGCGTAATGAAAAACTGTTTTTT	CASSIGRNEKLFF
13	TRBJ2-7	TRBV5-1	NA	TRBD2	TGCGCCAGCAGCTCTCTAGCGGGAGAAGAGCAGTACTTC	CASSSLAGEEQYF
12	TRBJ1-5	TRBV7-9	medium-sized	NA	TGTGCCAGCAGCTTAGCCTTGTCACAACAGCATTTT	CASSLALSQQHF
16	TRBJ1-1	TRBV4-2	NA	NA	TGTGCCAGCAGCCAAGGGGACGGAAGGAAGAACACTGAAGCTTTCTTT	CASSQGDGRKNTEAFF
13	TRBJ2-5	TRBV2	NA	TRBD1	TGTGCCAGCAGTTACAGGGGGCGGGAGACCCAGTACTTC	CASSYRGRETQYF
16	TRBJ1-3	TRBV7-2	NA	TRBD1	TGTGCCAGCAGCTTACAGCCAGGGGGTACTGGAAACACCATATATTTT	CASSLQPGGTGNTIYF
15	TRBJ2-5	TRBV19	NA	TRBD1	TGTGCCAGTAGTTTGACCGGGACAGGCCAAGAGACCCAGTACTTC	CASSLTGTGQETQYF
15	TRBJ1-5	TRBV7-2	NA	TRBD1	TGTGCCAGCAGCTATTCGACAGGGGGCGTCCAGCCCCAGCATTTT	CASSYSTGGVQPQHF
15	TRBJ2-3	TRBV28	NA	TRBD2	TGTGCCAGCCGTGAGTGGACTAGCGGCACAGATACGCAGTATTTT	CASREWTSGTDTQYF
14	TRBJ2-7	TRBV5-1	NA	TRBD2	TGCGCCAGCAGCCTGACTAGCGCAACCTACGAGCAGTACTTC	CASSLTSATYEQYF
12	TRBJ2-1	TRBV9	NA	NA	TGTGCCAGCAGCCCACGGGGCTATGAGCAGTTCTTC	CASSPRGYEQFF
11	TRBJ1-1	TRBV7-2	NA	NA	TGTGCCAGCAGGGAGAACACTGAAGCTTTCTTT	CASRENTEAFF
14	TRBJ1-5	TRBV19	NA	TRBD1	TGTGCCAGTAGCCCTACAGGGGGCAATCAGCCCCAGCATTTT	CASSPTGGNQPQHF